Each of the 29 T cell receptor beta chains below was sequenced from the same sample in a study of cytomegalovirus exposure and HLA in healthy donors. A multiplex PCR was run with 60 Vbeta primers and 13 Jbeta primers. The table came from immunoSEQ multiplex PCR; TCRdb's copy has only in-frame clones and leaves some out. The sample includes more than 50,000 clones, about 70% seen only once; the top ten take 15% to 20%. Specimen: PBMCs. These receptors were collected from a woman in her sixties or seventies in good health and CMV-seropositive.

The V call is TRBV19, the J call TRBJ1-1; no clear D. Trimming shortened V by 4 bases and J by 0 bases, and 6 bases separated the two germline ends. The germline CDR1 and CDR2 sequences are LNHDA and SQIVND (reference sequence). The CDR3 is made up of 13 amino acids. The CDR3 is CASSRQMNTEAFF. In nucleotides, the CDR3 is TGTGCCAGTAGTAGGCAGATGAACACTGAAGCTTTCTTT.

Only a few counts were recorded for this clone. The chain is built from TRBV5-6 and TRBJ1-1; no firm D call. The germline V gene encodes CDR1 SGHDT and CDR2 YYEEEE. The CDR3 has 16 amino acids. The V end was cut by 3 bases, the J end by 4 bases, with 19 bases between. The DNA for the CDR3 is TGTGCCAGCAGCTCCACCAGGAGGATGGTTTCCACTGAAGCTTTCTTT. Translating it yields CASSSTRRMVSTEAFF.

CDR3 protein: CAWSLGQNYGYTF. The CDR3 DNA follows: TGTGCCTGGAGCCTTGGACAGAACTATGGCTACACCTTC. The V gene is TRBV30, the J gene TRBJ1-2; tentative D call: TRBD1 (6 bases). Trimming stripped 3 bases from V and 2 bases from J, with 10 bases between. The CDR3 sequence is 13 residues long. CDR1 is GTSNPN, CDR2 SVGIG, per germline (reference sequence).

The sample holds one count of this clone. The chain employs TRBV6-5 and TRBJ2-5; 9 bases are a match to TRBD1. The CDR3 extends over 13 amino acids. The V gene end was trimmed by 6 bases and the J gene end by 6 bases; junction bases not matched to a gene: 5. Germline V gives CDR1 MNHEY, CDR2 SVGAGI. The CDR3, as DNA: TGTGCCAGCAGAGGACAGGGGACGAAGACCCAGTACTTC. It is translated as CASRGQGTKTQYF.

The chain combines TRBV6-1 with TRBJ2-1; tentatively, D is TRBD2 (6 bases). Per the germline V gene, CDR1 is MNHNS and CDR2 is SASEGT. V lost 3 bases and J lost 7, with 16 bases in between. The CDR3 contains 15 residues. The CDR3 loop is CASSDGGAGSNEQFF. The CDR3 DNA reads as TGTGCCAGCAGTGATGGAGGGGCCGGGTCGAATGAGCAGTTCTTC.

This chain links TRBV27 with TRBJ1-1; TRBD1 might be the D (6 bases). This CDR3 has 13 amino acids. V was pared by 8 bases and J by 0 bases, with 10 bases between. Per the germline V gene, CDR1 is MNHEY and CDR2 is SMNVEV (reference sequence). DNA for the CDR3: TGTGCCAGCGGTTGGACAGTGAACACTGAAGCTTTCTTT. Amino acid sequence: CASGWTVNTEAFF.

The chain couples TRBV9 to TRBJ2-2; tentatively, D is TRBD1 (6 bases). Germline CDR1 SGDLS, CDR2 YYNGEE. CDR3 size: 14 residues. V gave up 0 bases and J gave up 8 bases, with 11 bases separating them. CDR3 in DNA: TGTGCCAGCAGCGTAGGAGGGGGTTTGGGGGAGCTGTTTTTT. Its protein product is CASSVGGGLGELFF.

The chain uses TRBV4-1 and TRBJ2-7, with 10 bases matching TRBD2. CDR3 length equals 16 residues. CDR1 is MGHRA, CDR2 YSYEKL, per germline. Losses at the gene ends were 0 bases for V and 4 bases for J; bases not matched to a gene: 6. The CDR3 reads CASSQDVLAGRYEQYF. CDR3 nucleotides: TGCGCCAGCAGCCAAGACGTACTAGCGGGGAGGTACGAGCAGTACTTC.

V and J are TRBV28 and TRBJ2-5; D possibly corresponds to TRBD1 (5 bases). There are 13 residues in the CDR3. V was trimmed by 5 bases and J by 4 bases, leaving 11 bases between them. CDR1 MDHEN and CDR2 SYDVKM come from the germline V gene. CDR3 residues: CASSPQGVETQYF. The CDR3 bases are TGTGCCAGCAGTCCCCAAGGGGTAGAGACCCAGTACTTC.

The chain carries TRBV27 and TRBJ2-7; 10 nucleotides agree with TRBD1. Germline CDR1 and CDR2: MNHEY and SMNVEV (reference sequence). The CDR3 runs to 14 residues. After removal of 5 bases from V and 2 bases from J, the junction contained 3 bases not matched to a gene. This chain's CDR3 is CASSIGTGAYEQYF. The CDR3, as DNA: TGTGCCAGCAGTATCGGGACAGGGGCCTACGAGCAGTACTTC.

The rearrangement links TRBV7-2 to TRBJ2-4; no firm D call. This CDR3 is built from 15 residues. The germline V gene encodes CDR1 SGHTA and CDR2 FQGNSA. The V end was cut by 1 base, the J end by 7 bases, with 14 bases between. CDR3 bases: TGTGCCAGCAGCTTAGACAGCTCCTCCGAGAACATTCAGTACTTC. Protein product: CASSLDSSSENIQYF.

The chain uses TRBV29-1 and TRBJ1-1, with TRBD1 as a possible D gene (5 bases). The CDR3 runs to 16 residues. The V end lost 0 bases, the J end lost 1 base, and 15 bases lay between the germline ends. Germline CDR1 and CDR2: SQVTM and ANQGSEA. CDR3 sequence: CSVEDQALGENTEAFF. CDR3 nucleotide sequence: TGCAGCGTTGAAGACCAGGCGTTAGGGGAGAACACTGAAGCTTTCTTT.

The chain carries TRBV7-2 and TRBJ1-2, with D hard to call. The V end was cut by 4 bases, the J end by 4 bases, with 7 bases between. Germline V CDR1 and CDR2: SGHTA, FQGNSA. The length of the CDR3 is 12 residues. CDR3 coding DNA: TGTGCCAGCAGCTACGAGAGCTATGGCTACACCTTC. Amino acids: CASSYESYGYTF.

This clone was detected only once. V is TRBV6-5 and J is TRBJ1-6; the D is unclear. Germline loops: CDR1 MNHEY, CDR2 SVGAGI. V was cut by 5 bases and J by 9 bases, with 11 bases left in between. The CDR3 has 13 residues. The CDR3 DNA sequence: TGTGCCAGCAGTGGGCAGGTTTCTTCACCCCTCCACTTT. It codes for CASSGQVSSPLHF.

The J gene is TRBJ1-1, the V gene TRBV5-1, with a weak D call TRBD1 (5 bases). Looked up from germline, CDR1 is SGHRS and CDR2 is YFSETQ. The V gene lost 0 bases and the J gene lost 5 bases, with 11 bases spanning the gap. The CDR3 runs to 14 residues. DNA of the CDR3: TGCGCCAGCAGCTTGGACAGGTCTGGGACTGAAGCTTTCTTT. Translation: CASSLDRSGTEAFF. Together with reference TRBV5-1 and TRBJ1-1, the CDR3 gives the full variable domain: KAGVTQTPRYLIKTRGQQVTLSCSPISGHRSVSWYQQTPGQGLQFLFEYFSETQRNKGNFPGRFSGRQFSNSRSEMNVSTLELGDSALYLCASSLDRSGTEAFFGQGTRLTVV.

This chain connects TRBV4-3 to TRBJ1-1; maybe TRBD1 (6 bases). The germline CDR1 and CDR2 sequences are LGHNA and YSLEER. The CDR3 covers 17 residues. Deletions cut 0 bases from V and 7 bases from J, with 21 bases between. The CDR3: CASSQDRGGGRESEAFF. The CDR3 bases are TGCGCCAGCAGCCAAGATCGCGGAGGGGGGCGGGAGAGTGAAGCTTTCTTT.

This clone showed up just a few times. The chain is built from TRBV9 and TRBJ2-3; 7 bases fit TRBD1. V trimming: 3 bases; J trimming: 1 base; junction bases outside the gene matches: 8. This CDR3 is 16 amino acids long. Germline V gene lookup returns CDR1 SGDLS and CDR2 YYNGEE. The chain's CDR3 is CASSETGALRTDTQYF. The CDR3, as DNA: TGTGCCAGCAGCGAAACAGGGGCGCTCCGCACAGATACGCAGTATTTT.

The chain has TRBV27 and TRBJ2-3; TRBD2 matches 12 bases. The germline gives CDR1 MNHEY, CDR2 SMNVEV (reference sequence). The ends lost 8 bases at V and 8 bases at J; junction bases unmatched: 8. This CDR3 has 14 residues. The DNA for the CDR3 is TGTGCCAGCCGGTCCCCGGGACTAGCGGGTACGCAGTATTTT. As protein: CASRSPGLAGTQYF.

V is TRBV5-6 and J is TRBJ1-5; D is possibly TRBD1 (5 bases). Germline values: CDR1 SGHDT, CDR2 YYEEEE. The CDR3 contains 17 residues. The V end lost 4 bases, the J end lost 7 bases, and 24 bases lay between the germline ends. CDR3 sequence (DNA): TGTGCCAGCAGCCATCTCGGCGGGGGATGGGAGGGCCAGCCCCAGCATTTT. It encodes CASSHLGGGWEGQPQHF.

The chain couples TRBV2 to TRBJ1-4; perhaps TRBD1 as D (5 bases). The germline V and J ends were trimmed by 7 bases and 8 bases, with 11 bases remaining between them. Germline V gene data show CDR1 as SNHLY and CDR2 as FYNNEI. The CDR3 is 12 residues long. CDR3 in amino acids: CASMPGGEKLFF. CDR3 in DNA: TGTGCCAGCATGCCCGGGGGGGAAAAACTGTTTTTT.

The rearrangement links TRBV18 to TRBJ2-7; no clear D. Germline V CDR1 and CDR2: KGHSH, LQKENI. V lost 1 base and J 2 bases, leaving 6 bases between the germline ends. This CDR3 is 13 amino acids long. The DNA for the CDR3 is TGTGCCAGCTCACCACTCCCCACCTACGAGCAGTACTTC. Encoded protein: CASSPLPTYEQYF.

This sequence joins TRBV2 and TRBJ1-5; the match to TRBD1 covers 9 bases. Germline V gives CDR1 SNHLY, CDR2 FYNNEI. Trimming took 2 bases from V and 7 from J; bases not matched to a gene: 6. This CDR3 has 15 amino acids. In DNA form, the CDR3 reads TGTGCCAGCAGTGAAAGGACAGGGGACGCCCAGCCCCAGCATTTT. Protein product: CASSERTGDAQPQHF.

This clone appeared a few times. The chain carries TRBV5-1 and TRBJ2-7; 8 nucleotides align to TRBD1. Germline V gene lookup returns CDR1 SGHRS and CDR2 YFSETQ. The CDR3 length is 15 residues. J lost 0 bases, V lost 4 bases, and 6 bases had no gene match. The CDR3: CASSGGTGPSYEQYF. CDR3 sequence (DNA): TGCGCCAGCAGCGGCGGGACAGGACCCTCCTACGAGCAGTACTTC.

With respect to this clone: At one boundary the junction diverges from the germline segment, which might be a read error. J is TRBJ2-7 and V is TRBV7-9; D is possibly TRBD1 (6 bases). This CDR3 is 16 amino acids long. The germline V gene encodes CDR1 SEHNR and CDR2 FQNEAQ (reference sequence). The CDR3 DNA follows: TGTTCCAGCAGCTCCCCCAGGACAGTGACGGGCTACGAGCAGTACTTC. Amino acids: CSSSSPRTVTGYEQYF.

The chain employs TRBV18 and TRBJ1-3, with 10 bases fitting TRBD1. J lost 3 bases, V lost 3 bases, and 5 bases had no gene match. The CDR3 is 16 amino acids. Germline lookup yields CDR1 KGHSH and CDR2 LQKENI. The CDR3 DNA reads as TGTGCCAGCTCACCGGGACAGGGGCTTGGTGGAAACACCATATATTTT. Translated: CASSPGQGLGGNTIYF.

The CDR3 reads CASSPTPGQGLEQYF. The CDR3 DNA reads TGTGCCAGCTCACCCACTCCGGGACAGGGGCTCGAGCAGTACTTC. The genes are TRBV18 and TRBJ2-7; 10 nucleotides align to TRBD1. Germline trimming cut 3 bases from V and 6 bases from J; bases unmatched to any gene: 8. In germline, CDR1 is KGHSH, CDR2 LQKENI. This CDR3 contains 15 residues.

This rearrangement joins TRBV11-2 to TRBJ2-7; D is possibly TRBD1 (5 bases). This CDR3 is 15 amino acids long. Between the trimmed V and J ends, which lost 1 base and 5 bases, there was a span of 15 bases. Per germline, CDR1 SGHAT and CDR2 FQNNGV. The CDR3 here is CASSLVGVGANEQYF. CDR3 nucleotide sequence: TGTGCCAGCAGCTTAGTAGGGGTCGGCGCCAACGAGCAGTACTTC. Looking up the rest from reference TRBV11-2 and TRBJ2-7 gives the full variable domain: EAGVAQSPRYKIIEKRQSVAFWCNPISGHATLYWYQQILGQGPKLLIQFQNNGVVDDSQLPKDRFSAERLKGVDSTLKIQPAKLEDSAVYLCASSLVGVGANEQYFGPGTRLTVT.

The chain carries TRBV19 and TRBJ2-1, with 11 bases identical to TRBD2. Germline values: CDR1 LNHDA, CDR2 SQIVND (reference sequence). This CDR3 region has 15 residues. Trimming removed 4 bases from V and 3 bases from J; junction bases left unmatched: 2. The CDR3 coding sequence is TGTGCCAGTAGTAGGGGACTAGCGGTCTACAATGAGCAGTTCTTC. It yields the protein CASSRGLAVYNEQFF.

This clone is a singleton in its sample. The chain joins TRBV7-2 to TRBJ2-5; 8 nucleotides line up with TRBD2. Germline CDR1 SGHTA, CDR2 FQGNSA. V was pared by 5 bases and J by 7 bases, with 9 bases of the junction left unmatched. The CDR3 extends over 14 amino acids. The CDR3 here is CASSLSGGPRTQYF. CDR3 DNA sequence: TGTGCCAGCAGCCTATCGGGGGGGCCTCGGACCCAGTACTTC.